This T cell receptor (beta chain) originates from a study of CD8+CD57+ T cells in acquired aplastic anemia. The study profiled TCR beta VDJ and CDR3 using genomic DNA as template. TCRdb re-called the reads through MiXCR, storing one row per CDR3 protein. The data show around 150,000 distinct CDR3 sequences, less than 45% seen once. CDR1 and CDR2 from the germline V gene are MGHDK and SYGVNS. The germline V and J ends were trimmed by 8 bases and 2 bases, with 16 bases remaining between them. The CDR3 length is 14 residues. The chain has TRBV25-1 and TRBJ2-7, with D tentatively TRBD1 or TRBD2 (6 bases each). Sequences were obtained from sorted CD4+, CD8+, or CD8+CD57+ T cells (not recorded which) from PBMCs. The clonotype originates from a human donor in good health, serving as a control. The DNA for the CDR3 is TGTGCCAGCGGAGGGGGTTCCGGGGCCTACGAGCAGTACTTC. It specifies CASGGGSGAYEQYF.